This T cell receptor (beta chain) was observed in a study of neurological immune-mediated disorders. Each sorted-subset library came from some 1.1 million CD4+ or CD8+ T cells. Findings and limits, study-wide: HTLV-1-associated myelopathy had the most TCR clonal expansion, whereas multiple sclerosis had the least (lower than in healthy controls).

This clonotype was counted many times. Antigen specificity is unknown. Template-switch 5'RACE cDNA synthesis added a 10-nucleotide unique molecular identifier. TCRdb processed the 5' RACE reads anew with MiXCR; each CDR3 protein has one entry. The table lists more than 25,000 distinct CDR3 sequences, about 3.8% of them singletons. Sample: CD4+ T cells from blood. This clonotype was obtained from a woman in her thirties or forties in good health.

The CDR3 loop reads CASSHENLATQYF. The CDR3 nucleotides read TGTGCCAGCAGCCACGAAAATCTGGCTACGCAGTATTTT. V is TRBV3-1 and J is TRBJ2-3; D remains ambiguous. The CDR3 length is 13 residues. CDR1 is LGHDT and CDR2 is YNNKEL in the germline V gene (reference sequence). V shed 3 bases and J shed 8 bases, with 12 bases lying between them.